The clone carrying this T cell receptor beta chain was counted a few times. Its antigen is currently unknown. CDR3 length: 14 amino acids. The ends were cut back, 4 bases at V and 7 bases at J, with 14 bases in the middle. From germline, CDR1 is LGHDT and CDR2 YNNKEL (reference sequence). The entry originates in a study of T-cell reconstitution after alpha-beta-depleted transplantation in children. Study observations and caveats: In some patients, recipient T cells and intrathymic progenitors surviving conditioning explained high day-60 diversity. Two months or so post-transplant, alpha-beta T cells reportedly derived from several hundred expanded graft clones. It was newly produced T cells that mostly accounted for T-cell counts and diversity one year after transplant.

Preparing the TCRbeta library involved the use of unique molecular identifiers. TCRdb analysed the PCR reads with MiXCR anew, one entry per CDR3 protein. This sample has 500,000 to 650,000 distinct CDR3 sequences, with more than 9.5% found just once. The sample was PBMCs, mostly from graft donor cells, taken 180 days after TCRalphabeta/CD19-depleted stem cell transplant. This sequence was found in a female patient aged 2-10 years who had a stem cell transplant for aplastic anemia, so the T cells may come from the graft donor. V usage is TRBV3-1 and J usage is TRBJ1-5; D unclear. CDR3 loop: CASSPDLLGQPQHF. CDR3 bases: TGTGCCAGCAGCCCAGACCTTCTCGGACAGCCCCAGCATTTT.